The 17 T cell receptor beta chains given below trace back to one sample, sequenced in a study of blood T cell repertoires in COVID-19. Clones were read by immunoSEQ multiplex PCR, and TCRdb kept only the in-frame ones, dropping some. The sample lists around 250,000 clones; approximately 90% were seen once. Sequenced: PBMCs or T cells enriched from blood (not recorded which). The receptors shown here come from a man between 35 and 55 years old who had been exposed to COVID-19.

The V and J genes are TRBV5-4 and TRBJ1-1; 10 bases match TRBD1. With V trimmed by 0 bases and J by 4 bases, 3 bases remained unmatched. This CDR3 has 15 residues. Germline V gene sequence: CDR1 SGHNT, CDR2 YYREEE (reference sequence). The CDR3 here is CASSLARTGGTEAFF. The CDR3 DNA reads as TGTGCCAGCAGCTTGGCCCGGACAGGGGGCACTGAAGCTTTCTTT.

J is TRBJ2-7 and V is TRBV7-9; maybe TRBD2 (5 bases). CDR1 and CDR2 (germline): SEHNR, FQNEAQ (reference sequence). V was cut by 6 bases and J by 1 base, with 19 bases left in between. CDR3 length: 16 amino acids. This CDR3 reads CASRPMMRVQSYEQYF. The CDR3 region has the DNA TGTGCCAGCAGGCCGATGATGAGGGTCCAATCCTACGAGCAGTACTTC. Complete variable domain (other parts from reference TRBV7-9 and TRBJ2-7): DTGVSQNPRHKITKRGQNVTFRCDPISEHNRLYWYRQTLGQGPEFLTYFQNEAQLEKSRLLSDRFSAERPKGSFSTLEIQRTEQGDSAMYLCASRPMMRVQSYEQYFGPGTRLTVT.

The J gene is TRBJ2-2, the V gene TRBV7-2, with D unresolved. In germline, CDR1 is SGHTA, CDR2 FQGNSA. The CDR3 has 13 residues. Between the trimmed V and J ends, which lost 2 bases and 3 bases, there was a span of 4 bases. The CDR3 DNA sequence: TGTGCCAGCAGCTTATCGTACACCGGGGAGCTGTTTTTT. Translation: CASSLSYTGELFF.

CDR3 DNA: TGCGCCAGCAGCTCCATAAACCCTACCGGGGGGCGCACAGATACGCAGTATTTT. Translated, it gives CASSSINPTGGRTDTQYF. The V and J genes are TRBV5-1 and TRBJ2-3; D is possibly TRBD2 (7 bases). Germline V gives CDR1 SGHRS, CDR2 YFSETQ. The CDR3 consists of 18 residues. V dropped 3 bases and J dropped 1 base, with 21 bases sitting between them.

The genes are TRBV24-1 and TRBJ2-1; 7 bases map to TRBD2. This CDR3 is built from 17 residues. Germline values: CDR1 KGHDR, CDR2 SFDVKD. Trimming took 3 bases from V and 2 from J; bases not matched to a gene: 9. CDR3 region: CATSDASAGVTYNEQFF. In nucleotides, the CDR3 is TGTGCCACCAGTGATGCCTCTGCGGGAGTAACCTACAATGAGCAGTTCTTC.

The rearrangement links TRBV6-2 or TRBV6-3 to TRBJ2-7; D is uncertain. CDR1 MNHEY and CDR2 SVGEGT come from the germline V gene. The CDR3 covers 11 residues. V dropped 6 bases and J dropped 6 bases, with 9 bases sitting between them. CDR3 in DNA: TGTGCCAGCAGCACCGGCGGCGAGCAGTACTTC. Translation gives CASSTGGEQYF.

This clone appeared once. V gene TRBV19 combines with J gene TRBJ2-7, with a tentative D call TRBD2 (6 bases). V gave up 1 base and J gave up 4 bases, with 17 bases separating them. Germline CDR1 and CDR2: LNHDA and SQIVND (reference sequence). The CDR3 totals 16 residues. In DNA form, the CDR3 reads TGTGCCAGTAGTATAGCTGGGGGGAACTACCCATACGAGCAGTACTTC. Translated: CASSIAGGNYPYEQYF.

The chain is built from TRBV9 and TRBJ2-7; 10 bases map to TRBD1. After removal of 2 bases from V and 2 bases from J, the junction contained 1 base not matched to a gene. CDR1 and CDR2 (germline): SGDLS, YYNGEE. The CDR3 extends over 14 amino acids. This CDR3 reads CASSVGTGAYEQYF. The CDR3 DNA reads as TGTGCCAGCAGCGTCGGGACAGGGGCCTACGAGCAGTACTTC.

This clone was observed a few times. The chain is built from TRBV13 and TRBJ2-2, with 7 positions matching TRBD1. Germline V gene lookup returns CDR1 PRHDT and CDR2 FYEKMQ (reference sequence). J lost 3 bases, V lost 0 bases, and 7 bases had no gene match. This CDR3 has 17 amino acids. The CDR3 region is CASSLGPTGADTGELFF. In DNA, the CDR3 is TGTGCCAGCAGCTTAGGTCCTACAGGGGCGGACACCGGGGAGCTGTTTTTT. The whole variable domain, filled in from reference TRBV13 and TRBJ2-2, reads AAGVIQSPRHLIKEKRETATLKCYPIPRHDTVYWYQQGPGQDPQFLISFYEKMQSDKGSIPDRFSAQQFSDYHSELNMSSLELGDSALYFCASSLGPTGADTGELFFGEGSRLTVL.

The chain carries TRBV6-4 and TRBJ1-1; TRBD1 might be the D (5 bases). This CDR3 has 15 residues. Trimming pared 0 bases from V and 3 bases from J, leaving 11 bases between. Germline loops: CDR1 MRHNA, CDR2 SNTAGT. CDR3 nucleotides: TGTGCCAGCAGTGACTCGGGAGGGGCGGACACTGAAGCTTTCTTT. The encoded protein is CASSDSGGADTEAFF.

This chain connects TRBV6-1 to TRBJ1-2; D gene unclear. The CDR3 has 15 amino acids. The germline V gene encodes CDR1 MNHNS and CDR2 SASEGT. Trimming pared 1 base from V and 0 bases from J, leaving 9 bases between. The CDR3 reads CASSEDSATNYGYTF. CDR3 bases: TGTGCCAGCAGTGAAGATAGTGCCACTAACTATGGCTACACCTTC.

V is TRBV7-9 and J is TRBJ2-7, with TRBD2 identical over 9 bases. V lost 4 bases and J lost 2; bases outside the gene matches: 9. Per germline, CDR1 SEHNR and CDR2 FQNEAQ (reference sequence). The CDR3 contains 16 residues. The CDR3 DNA is TGTGCCAGCAGCTCCTTCACTAGCGGGCACACCTACGAGCAGTACTTC. This translates into CASSSFTSGHTYEQYF.

This rearrangement joins TRBV7-3 to TRBJ2-1, with TRBD2 matching over 12 bases. The germline CDR1 and CDR2 sequences are SGHTA and FQGTGA. The J segment lost 4 bases and the V segment lost 1 base, leaving 2 bases of the junction unmatched. The CDR3 is 16 amino acids. CDR3 DNA sequence: TGTGCCAGCAGCTTAATAGGGACTAGCGGGTACAATGAGCAGTTCTTC. Residues: CASSLIGTSGYNEQFF.

The chain combines TRBV7-3 with TRBJ1-4, with 8 bases fitting TRBD1. Germline loops: CDR1 SGHTA, CDR2 FQGTGA. After removal of 3 bases from V and 7 bases from J, the junction contained 4 bases not matched to a gene. This CDR3 spans 14 amino acids. DNA of the CDR3: TGTGCCAGCAGCTTCAGGGGGCTTGGTGAAAAACTGTTTTTT. Amino acids: CASSFRGLGEKLFF.

This rearrangement joins TRBV15 to TRBJ2-5; 8 bases match TRBD1. The CDR3 contains 14 residues. The germline V gene has CDR1 LNHNV and CDR2 YYDKDF (reference sequence). The trim removed 5 bases at V and 2 bases at J, leaving 4 bases unmatched. The CDR3 sequence is CATSGGQAQETQYF. CDR3 DNA sequence: TGTGCCACCAGCGGGGGACAGGCGCAAGAGACCCAGTACTTC. Combining the CDR3 with reference TRBV15 and TRBJ2-5 gives the whole variable domain DAMVIQNPRYQVTQFGKPVTLSCSQTLNHNVMYWYQQKSSQAPKLLFHYYDKDFNNEADTPDNFQSRRPNTSFCFLDIRSPGLGDTAMYLCATSGGQAQETQYFGPGTRLLVL.

The chain joins TRBV4-1 to TRBJ2-7; 7 bases fit TRBD2. This CDR3 has 15 amino acids. V dropped 4 bases and J dropped 6; count of bases not matched to a gene: 12. The V gene's germline CDR1 is MGHRA and CDR2 YSYEKL. The CDR3 loop reads CASSPVGGMTTEQYF. The DNA of the CDR3 is TGCGCCAGCAGCCCTGTGGGAGGGATGACTACCGAGCAGTACTTC.

This chain connects TRBV6-2 or TRBV6-3 to TRBJ2-7, with D perhaps matching TRBD2 (6 bases). V was pared by 3 bases and J by 3 bases, with 24 bases between. CDR1 MNHEY and CDR2 SVGEGT come from the germline V gene. CDR3 length equals 18 residues. The CDR3 sequence: CASSYYAGNAYEFYEQYF. CDR3 bases: TGTGCCAGCAGTTATTATGCGGGAAACGCCTATGAATTCTACGAGCAGTACTTC.